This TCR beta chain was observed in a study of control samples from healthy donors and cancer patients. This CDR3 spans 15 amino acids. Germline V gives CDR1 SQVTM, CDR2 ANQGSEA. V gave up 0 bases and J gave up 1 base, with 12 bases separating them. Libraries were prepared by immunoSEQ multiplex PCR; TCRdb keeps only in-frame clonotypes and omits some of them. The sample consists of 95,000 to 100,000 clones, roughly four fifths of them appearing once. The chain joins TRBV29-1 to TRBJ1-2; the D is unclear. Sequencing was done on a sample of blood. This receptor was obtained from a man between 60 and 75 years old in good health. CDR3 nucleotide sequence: TGCAGCGTTGAAGAGTCTCACAGCCTTAACTATGGCTACACCTTC. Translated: CSVEESHSLNYGYTF. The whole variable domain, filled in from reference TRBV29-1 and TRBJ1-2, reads SAVISQKPSRDICQRGTSLTIQCQVDSQVTMMFWYRQQPGQSLTLIATANQGSEATYESGFVIDKFPISRPNLTFSTLTVSNMSPEDSSIYLCSVEESHSLNYGYTFGSGTRLTVV.